These 22 T cell receptor beta chains were all obtained from the same sample, sequenced in a study of blood T cell repertoires in COVID-19 (TCRdb year 2020). The library was made by the immunoSEQ multiplex PCR assay. This immuneACCESS table, as held by TCRdb, lists in-frame sequences with V and J called but not all clones. Of the missing ones, under half trace to an unresolved V gene in checked studies; the others have no known cause. This sample is represented by approximately 250,000 clones; roughly 88% of them were singletons. Jointly, the top ten make up 0.8% to 1% of the sample. Material: PBMCs or T cells enriched from blood (not recorded which). These receptors were collected from a young woman who had recovered from COVID-19.

V is TRBV28 and J is TRBJ1-1, with D possibly being TRBD1 (6 bases). The CDR3 extends over 14 amino acids. The V gene's germline CDR1 is MDHEN and CDR2 SYDVKM. With 6 bases removed from V and 1 base from J, the gap between germline ends came to 12 bases. The CDR3 DNA sequence: TGTGCCAGCAGCCAAGGACAGAGGAACACTGAAGCTTTCTTT. This gives the protein CASSQGQRNTEAFF.

The V call is TRBV7-6, the J call TRBJ2-3; 9 bases fit TRBD2. This CDR3 spans 15 amino acids. The germline V gene encodes CDR1 SGHVS and CDR2 FNYEAQ. V shed 3 bases and J 9 bases; nucleotides not matched to a gene: 10. The CDR3 DNA sequence: TGTGCCAGCAGCTTCGGCGGGGGGGAGGGAGTAACGCAGTATTTT. This encodes CASSFGGGEGVTQYF.

About this clone itself: The same CDR3 arises from other DNA sequences in this sample as well. V gene TRBV4-1 combines with J gene TRBJ2-7; 8 bases fit TRBD1. The germline gives CDR1 MGHRA, CDR2 YSYEKL. The CDR3 has 14 residues. Losses at the gene ends were 1 base for V and 1 base for J; bases not matched to a gene: 0. CDR3 bases: TGCGCCAGCAGCCAAGGACAGGGGTCCTACGAGCAGTACTTC. Translation gives CASSQGQGSYEQYF.

As to this clone: In the same sample, other DNA sequences code for this CDR3. The J gene is TRBJ2-7, the V gene TRBV27; 8 nucleotides line up with TRBD1. The length of the CDR3 is 14 residues. Germline CDR1 is MNHEY and CDR2 is SMNVEV (reference sequence). V gave up 3 bases and J gave up 2 bases; unmatched junction bases: 3. CDR3 loop: CASSFGQGPYEQYF. The CDR3, as DNA: TGTGCCAGCAGTTTCGGACAGGGTCCCTACGAGCAGTACTTC.

This rearrangement joins TRBV6-5 to TRBJ2-1, with 10 bases that match TRBD2. Trimming cost V 4 bases and J 7 bases; bases outside gene matches: 10. The CDR3 has 16 amino acids. The germline CDR1 and CDR2 sequences are MNHEY and SVGAGI. CDR3 loop: CASSSPRSGRGNEQFF. The CDR3 bases are TGTGCCAGCAGTTCTCCCCGGAGCGGGAGGGGGAATGAGCAGTTCTTC.

This chain connects TRBV3-1 (or the pseudogene TRBV3-2) to TRBJ1-4; D remains unclear. Germline CDR1 LGHDT, CDR2 YNNKEL (reference sequence). The CDR3 covers 13 residues. Trimming took 4 bases from V and 7 from J, leaving 10 bases between them. CDR3: CASSPGGGEKLFF. The CDR3, as DNA: TGTGCCAGCAGCCCCGGCGGTGGTGAAAAACTGTTTTTT.

The rearrangement joins TRBV9 to TRBJ1-2, with D uncertain. The V gene's germline CDR1 is SGDLS and CDR2 YYNGEE. The germline V and J ends were trimmed by 0 bases and 3 bases, with 12 bases remaining between them. This CDR3 has 15 amino acids. DNA for the CDR3: TGTGCCAGCAGCGTAGGCACGGGTCTTGACTATGGCTACACCTTC. As protein: CASSVGTGLDYGYTF.

The chain uses TRBV24-1 and TRBJ1-3; a weak D match, TRBD1 (5 bases). The CDR3 loop spans 16 amino acids. Between the trimmed V and J ends, which lost 6 bases and 7 bases, there was a span of 21 bases. Germline assignment: CDR1 KGHDR and CDR2 SFDVKD. CDR3 DNA sequence: TGTGCCACCAGTTATCCCCCGGGGGTACTAAGGAACACCATATATTTT. The encoded protein is CATSYPPGVLRNTIYF.

In DNA, the CDR3 is TGTGCCAGCAGCCAAGATGGACAGACTGAAGCTTTCTTT. It translates to CASSQDGQTEAFF. This chain joins TRBV3-1 (or the pseudogene TRBV3-2) and TRBJ1-1; perhaps TRBD1 as D (6 bases). The V and J ends lost 0 bases and 5 bases respectively, with 7 bases between them. The CDR3 consists of 13 residues. From germline, CDR1 is LGHDT and CDR2 YNNKEL (reference sequence).

The chain links TRBV7-9 to TRBJ2-2, with D perhaps TRBD1 (5 bases). The CDR3 contains 16 residues. Germline V gene data show CDR1 as SEHNR and CDR2 as FQNEAQ (reference sequence). Between the trimmed V and J ends, which lost 6 bases and 4 bases, there was a span of 18 bases. This chain's CDR3 is CASRQRGRPLTGELFF. As DNA, the CDR3 is TGTGCCAGCAGGCAAAGGGGCCGGCCCCTCACCGGGGAGCTGTTTTTT.

This clone was found once. This chain joins TRBV5-6 and TRBJ1-2; D gene unclear. CDR1 is SGHDT and CDR2 is YYEEEE in the germline V gene. The CDR3 consists of 15 residues. Trimming removed 2 bases from V and 4 bases from J, with 15 bases in between. The DNA for the CDR3 is TGTGCCAGCAGCTTACGGGGTCTTCGCTTCTATGGCTACACCTTC. Amino acid sequence: CASSLRGLRFYGYTF.

The chain has TRBV28 and TRBJ1-6; D not certain. V was trimmed by 2 bases and J by 9 bases, leaving 14 bases between them. Germline V CDR1 and CDR2: MDHEN, SYDVKM. The CDR3 totals 15 residues. CDR3 region: CASSLRGPWSSPLHF. As DNA, the CDR3 is TGTGCCAGCAGTTTAAGAGGCCCCTGGAGTTCACCCCTCCACTTT.

The chain links TRBV5-1 to TRBJ2-3; D uncertain. V lost 4 bases and J lost 4, with 13 bases in between. Germline loops: CDR1 SGHRS, CDR2 YFSETQ. CDR3 length: 14 residues. This chain's CDR3 is CASSPYNSADTQYF. CDR3 in DNA: TGCGCCAGCAGCCCGTATAATTCGGCAGATACGCAGTATTTT. The full variable domain, in which reference TRBV5-1 and TRBJ2-3 provide the parts outside the CDR3, is KAGVTQTPRYLIKTRGQQVTLSCSPISGHRSVSWYQQTPGQGLQFLFEYFSETQRNKGNFPGRFSGRQFSNSRSEMNVSTLELGDSALYLCASSPYNSADTQYFGPGTRLTVL.

V gene TRBV28 combines with J gene TRBJ1-5; no clear D. The CDR3 is made up of 13 amino acids. CDR1 is MDHEN and CDR2 is SYDVKM in the germline V gene. The V and J ends lost 8 bases and 4 bases respectively, with 12 bases between them. The CDR3: CASYGGSNQPQHF. The CDR3 DNA sequence: TGTGCCAGCTACGGAGGCTCTAATCAGCCCCAGCATTTT.

This clone appeared once. The V gene is TRBV27, the J gene TRBJ2-1, with 7 positions matching TRBD1. CDR1 and CDR2 from the germline V gene are MNHEY and SMNVEV (reference sequence). The length of the CDR3 is 17 residues. Trimming took 4 bases from V and 1 from J; bases not matched to a gene: 10. The CDR3 nucleotides are TGTGCCAGCAGTTCTCGACAGGGCTCTAGGTCCTACAATGAGCAGTTCTTC. Its protein product is CASSSRQGSRSYNEQFF.

The chain couples TRBV18 to TRBJ1-5; tentatively, D is TRBD1 (6 bases). The CDR3 loop spans 15 amino acids. Germline CDR1 and CDR2: KGHSH and LQKENI. The germline V and J ends were trimmed by 0 bases and 2 bases, with 8 bases remaining between them. CDR3 sequence: CASSPPGARNQPQHF. The CDR3 DNA sequence: TGTGCCAGCTCACCACCGGGGGCCCGCAATCAGCCCCAGCATTTT.

The chain links TRBV7-6 to TRBJ2-5; TRBD2 agrees at 7 bases. V trimming: 9 bases; J trimming: 5 bases; junction bases outside the gene matches: 15. The CDR3 length is 15 residues. In germline, CDR1 is SGHVS, CDR2 FNYEAQ. This chain's CDR3 is CASSGGTTSYETQYF. The CDR3 coding sequence is TGTGCCAGTTCCGGGGGGACTACCAGCTATGAGACCCAGTACTTC.

The genes are TRBV20-1 and TRBJ2-5; a possible D gene is TRBD2 (6 bases). Trimming took 5 bases from V and 7 from J, leaving 11 bases between them. The CDR3 totals 11 residues. Germline V CDR1 and CDR2: DFQATT, SNEGSKA (reference sequence). The CDR3 here is CSAQHGGTQYF. The CDR3 region has the DNA TGCAGTGCTCAGCACGGGGGGACCCAGTACTTC.

This chain's CDR3 is CASSIFIGTGSGSNQPQHF. The CDR3 DNA is TGTGCCAGTAGTATTTTTATAGGGACAGGGTCTGGAAGCAATCAGCCCCAGCATTTT. This chain uses TRBV19 with TRBJ1-5; 9 nucleotides match TRBD1. CDR3 length: 19 amino acids. Germline assignment: CDR1 LNHDA and CDR2 SQIVND (reference sequence). The V gene end was trimmed by 3 bases and the J gene end by 1 base; junction bases not matched to a gene: 13. The whole variable domain, remainder taken from reference TRBV19 and TRBJ1-5, is DGGITQSPKYLFRKEGQNVTLSCEQNLNHDAMYWYRQDPGQGLRLIYYSQIVNDFQKGDIAEGYSVSREKKESFPLTVTSAQKNPTAFYLCASSIFIGTGSGSNQPQHFGDGTRLSIL.

The gene calls are TRBV6-2 or TRBV6-3 and TRBJ1-4; 8 nucleotides align to TRBD1. Trimming removed 6 bases from V and 6 bases from J; junction bases left unmatched: 6. Germline CDR1 reads MNHEY; CDR2 reads SVGEGT. The CDR3 runs 14 residues. The CDR3 nucleotides are TGTGCCAGCAGCTGGACAGGGACGGATGAAAAACTGTTTTTT. Translation: CASSWTGTDEKLFF.

The J gene is TRBJ1-5, the V gene TRBV19; 12 bases line up with TRBD1. The CDR3 extends over 14 amino acids. V dropped 5 bases and J dropped 6; count of bases not matched to a gene: 2. Germline loops: CDR1 LNHDA, CDR2 SQIVND (reference sequence). This chain's CDR3 is CASSGTGGGQPQHF. The CDR3 DNA is TGTGCCAGTAGTGGGACAGGGGGCGGTCAGCCCCAGCATTTT.

The chain carries TRBV9 and TRBJ2-7; unclear D gene. From germline, CDR1 is SGDLS and CDR2 YYNGEE. This CDR3 is 11 amino acids long. V lost 3 bases and J lost 6, with 7 bases in between. CDR3 sequence reads: CASSGPGEQYF. The CDR3 nucleotides are TGTGCCAGCAGCGGGCCTGGCGAGCAGTACTTC. Based on the CDR3 plus reference TRBV9 and TRBJ2-7, the full variable domain is DSGVTQTPKHLITATGQRVTLRCSPRSGDLSVYWYQQSLDQGLQFLIQYYNGEERAKGNILERFSAQQFPDLHSELNLSSLELGDSALYFCASSGPGEQYFGPGTRLTVT.